The clone carrying this TCR beta chain occurred a few times. What it binds is unknown. TCRdb reanalyzed the PCR reads via MiXCR. The data contain tens of thousands of clones, around 17% of them singletons. This sample was included in a study of metastatic and nonmetastatic thyroid tumors. Turning to the study itself: Repertoire data that came from the blood and tumor or nodule tissue of malignant and benign thyroid patients were compared. Points from the study as a whole: Versus benign nodules, malignant thyroid tumors reportedly had significantly higher TCR beta diversity, in blood and tumor.

Treatment of any kind had been given to no patient before thyroid surgery. Germline CDR1 SGHNT, CDR2 YYREEE (reference sequence). The CDR3 length is 13 residues. Trimming pared 5 bases from V and 6 bases from J, leaving 11 bases between. V usage is TRBV5-4 and J usage is TRBJ2-2; no clear D. The receptor was isolated from a female donor with papillary thyroid cancer or a benign thyroid nodule (not recorded which). Some clones in this sample may be carry-over from other donors' samples. The sample taken for sequencing was tumor tissue. The CDR3 nucleotides read TGTGCCAGCAGTCCCTACTCGTCCGGGGAGCTGTTTTTT. Translation gives CASSPYSSGELFF.